Below, 2 T cell receptor beta chains from the same sample are listed, as sequenced in a study of T cell responses to AZD1222 COVID-19 vaccine. The assay was immunoSEQ multiplex PCR, and TCRdb's table has in-frame clones only and misses some. The sample has approximately 150,000 clones; around 88% are singletons. This material consisted of peripheral blood, taken on day 0 of MenACWY control vaccination. The receptor set was obtained from an adult in good health.

This clone came up a few times. This chain links TRBV18 with TRBJ2-5; D not certain. The V end was cut by 3 bases, the J end by 4 bases, with 9 bases between. This CDR3 has 13 amino acids. Per germline, CDR1 KGHSH and CDR2 LQKENI. The CDR3 region has the DNA TGTGCCAGCTCACCGGACGGCCCAGAGACCCAGTACTTC. The encoded protein is CASSPDGPETQYF.

J is TRBJ2-7 and V is TRBV30; no reliable D call. The CDR3 sequence is 12 residues long. CDR1 is GTSNPN and CDR2 is SVGIG in the germline V gene (reference sequence). Deletions cut 0 bases from V and 3 bases from J, with 6 bases between. CDR3 sequence: CAWSVLSYEQYF. The CDR3 DNA reads TGTGCCTGGAGTGTACTCAGCTACGAGCAGTACTTC.